This entry lists 14 T cell receptor beta chains sequenced from one sample in a study of CD8+CD57+ T cells in acquired aplastic anemia. Both TCR beta VDJ combination and CDR3 sequence profiling were carried out. Genomic DNA was the template for this profiling. Via MiXCR, TCRdb re-called the reads, giving one row per CDR3 protein. The table includes roughly 420,000 distinct CDR3 sequences, about two thirds detected once. The sequenced sample was sorted CD4+, CD8+, or CD8+CD57+ T cells (not recorded which) from PBMCs. The source of these receptors is a human donor in good health, serving as a control.

This chain joins TRBV20-1 and TRBJ2-7; 12 positions match TRBD2. The CDR3 runs to 15 residues. Germline CDR1 DFQATT, CDR2 SNEGSKA (reference sequence). V was pared by 6 bases and J by 3 bases, with 9 bases of the junction left unmatched. The CDR3 is CSARPTSGSFYEQYF. The CDR3 bases are TGCAGTGCCAGACCGACTAGCGGGAGCTTCTACGAGCAGTACTTC.

The sample holds many counts of this clonotype. The chain carries TRBV12-3 or TRBV12-4 and TRBJ2-2; D is ambiguous. The CDR3 is made up of 11 amino acids. V was cut by 6 bases and J by 5 bases, with 4 bases left in between. The CDR3 is CASSSTGELFF. DNA for the CDR3: TGTGCCAGCAGCTCGACCGGGGAGCTGTTTTTT.

The rearrangement uses TRBV6-2 or TRBV6-3 and TRBJ1-1, with D tentatively TRBD1 (5 bases). Trimming cost V 7 bases and J 2 bases, with 11 bases left between them. CDR1 is MNHEY and CDR2 is SVGEGT in the germline V gene. The CDR3 contains 13 residues. The CDR3, as DNA: TGTGCCAGCAACAAGGGGTCTAACACTGAAGCTTTCTTT. This encodes CASNKGSNTEAFF.

This clonotype has at least ten counts. This chain joins TRBV30 and TRBJ1-4; D unresolved. Looked up from germline, CDR1 is GTSNPN and CDR2 is SVGIG (reference sequence). The V and J ends lost 0 bases and 8 bases respectively, with 7 bases between them. CDR3 length: 12 residues. The DNA of the CDR3 is TGTGCCTGGAGTGTTCCGAACGAAAAACTGTTTTTT. Its translation is CAWSVPNEKLFF.

V is TRBV7-2 and J is TRBJ2-1, with D possibly TRBD1 on 6 matching bases. Germline lookup yields CDR1 SGHTA and CDR2 FQGNSA. The CDR3 loop spans 16 amino acids. V lost 5 bases and J 6 bases, leaving 20 bases between the germline ends. CDR3 bases: TGTGCCAGCAGCACGGCCCAGCAGGGGACGTTCAATGAGCAGTTCTTC. Its translation: CASSTAQQGTFNEQFF.

The chain has TRBV29-1 and TRBJ2-7; D uncertain. Germline CDR1 reads SQVTM; CDR2 reads ANQGSEA. The V and J ends lost 2 bases and 3 bases respectively, with 11 bases between them. This CDR3 has 13 amino acids. The CDR3 DNA reads TGCAGCGTTGAAATAGGATTCAACTACGAGCAGTACTTC. Residues: CSVEIGFNYEQYF.

The table lists this clonotype with a few counts. The germline gene is not matched at one end of the junction; a read error may be the cause. J is TRBJ2-2 and V is TRBV12-3 or TRBV12-4; 8 nucleotides match TRBD1. The CDR3 consists of 13 residues. CDR3 protein: CASRPQGARELSF. In nucleotides, the CDR3 is TGTGCCAGCAGACCGCAGGGGGCCAGGGAGCTGTCTTTT.

On this clonotype: The missing conserved phenylalanine or tryptophan at the end of this CDR3 makes a read error likely. The chain uses TRBV9 and TRBJ1-2, with 10 bases lining up with TRBD1. Germline lookup yields CDR1 SGDLS and CDR2 YYNGEE. V lost 0 bases and J lost 0; bases outside the gene matches: 8. The CDR3 extends over 18 amino acids. DNA of the CDR3: TGTGCCAGCAGCGTAGGAGACAGGGGGCGCGGGGCTAACTATGGCTACACCCTC. Translation gives CASSVGDRGRGANYGYTL.

This chain joins TRBV7-2 and TRBJ2-5; no firm D call. The CDR3 has 17 residues. V was pared by 1 base and J by 6 bases, with 21 bases between. Germline V gene lookup returns CDR1 SGHTA and CDR2 FQGNSA. The CDR3 here is CASSLGRPRLYEQTQYF. CDR3 sequence (DNA): TGTGCCAGCAGCTTAGGGCGGCCGAGACTCTACGAGCAGACCCAGTACTTC.

This chain joins TRBV20-1 and TRBJ2-5; TRBD1 agrees at 7 bases. CDR3 size: 12 residues. The germline gives CDR1 DFQATT, CDR2 SNEGSKA (reference sequence). Trimming cost V 0 bases and J 12 bases; bases outside gene matches: 7. The CDR3 coding sequence is TGCAGTGCTAGAGATCGGACAGGTCTAAAGTACTTC. Its translation: CSARDRTGLKYF.

The table lists this clonotype with a few counts. V gene TRBV18 combines with J gene TRBJ1-1; D remains ambiguous. Looked up from germline, CDR1 is KGHSH and CDR2 is LQKENI. CDR3 size: 15 residues. V shed 6 bases and J shed 1 base, with 15 bases lying between them. The CDR3 nucleotides are TGTGCCAGCTCGCCCCTGGGCCTAGAGAACACTGAAGCTTTCTTT. The encoded protein is CASSPLGLENTEAFF.

The chain combines TRBV5-1 with TRBJ2-5; 9 bases match TRBD1. With V trimmed by 4 bases and J by 9 bases, 19 bases remained unmatched. The germline V gene has CDR1 SGHRS and CDR2 YFSETQ. This CDR3 contains 17 residues. In DNA form, the CDR3 reads TGCGCCAGCAGCAGGGAACAGGGGGCCCGTCACGGCCGGGCCCAGTACTTC. As protein: CASSREQGARHGRAQYF.

This clonotype was seen only once. The chain joins TRBV5-5 to TRBJ1-2, with 7 bases identical to TRBD1. With V trimmed by 4 bases and J by 4 bases, 7 bases remained unmatched. CDR3 length: 14 residues. Germline V gene data show CDR1 as SGHKS and CDR2 as YYEKEE (reference sequence). The CDR3 DNA follows: TGTGCCAGCAGCGAGGGAGGGGGCGGCTATGGCTACACCTTC. This encodes CASSEGGGGYGYTF.

As to this clonotype: The junction does not match germline at one end; this may be a read error. The J gene is TRBJ1-6, the V gene TRBV7-3; perhaps TRBD1 as D (6 bases). The CDR3 is made up of 14 amino acids. Germline V gives CDR1 SGHTA, CDR2 FQGTGA. CDR3 sequence: CASSFGGLDSPLQF. The CDR3 DNA follows: TGTGCCAGCAGCTTCGGGGGGCTCGATTCACCCCTCCAGTTT.